The following is a T cell receptor (beta chain) sequence with its context. The primer mix had 60 Vbeta and 13 Jbeta primers. The repertoire was sequenced with immunoSEQ multiplex PCR; TCRdb's copy has only in-frame clones and lacks some. The sample has some 130,000 clones, roughly four fifths seen once; the top ten hold about 3%. This record belongs to a study of cytomegalovirus exposure and HLA in healthy donors. V was pared by 1 base and J by 7 bases, with 8 bases of the junction left unmatched. Per the germline V gene, CDR1 is SGHRS and CDR2 is YFSETQ. The CDR3 length is 15 residues. The genes are TRBV5-1 and TRBJ2-1; TRBD2 agrees at 7 bases. The specimen sequenced was PBMCs. The receptor was isolated from a man between 25 and 39 years old in good health and CMV-seronegative. The CDR3 loop is CASSLRLAEGNEQFF. The CDR3 DNA reads as TGCGCCAGCAGCTTGCGCCTAGCGGAAGGAAATGAGCAGTTCTTC. Variable domain in full (rest from reference TRBV5-1 and TRBJ2-1): KAGVTQTPRYLIKTRGQQVTLSCSPISGHRSVSWYQQTPGQGLQFLFEYFSETQRNKGNFPGRFSGRQFSNSRSEMNVSTLELGDSALYLCASSLRLAEGNEQFFGPGTRLTVL.